The 14 T cell receptor beta chains given below trace back to one sample, sequenced in a study of cytomegalovirus exposure and HLA in healthy donors. This PCR relied on a set of 60 Vbeta primers and 13 Jbeta primers. The assay was immunoSEQ multiplex PCR, and TCRdb's table has in-frame clones only and misses some. The sample lists about 110,000 clones; less than 80% were seen once. The sample comprised PBMCs. These receptor sequences come from a young woman in good health and CMV-seronegative.

The chain recombines TRBV9 with TRBJ1-2; D remains ambiguous. This CDR3 contains 15 residues. Germline lookup yields CDR1 SGDLS and CDR2 YYNGEE. The V gene lost 4 bases and the J gene lost 5 bases, with 18 bases spanning the gap. The CDR3 loop is CASSPLGSRAYGYTF. CDR3 in DNA: TGTGCCAGCAGCCCCCTGGGCAGCCGAGCATATGGCTACACCTTC.

This clone was picked up a small number of times. This sequence joins TRBV7-9 and TRBJ2-7; D perhaps matches TRBD2 (5 bases). The CDR3 is 12 amino acids. The V gene lost 4 bases and the J gene lost 4 bases, with 8 bases spanning the gap. Germline V CDR1 and CDR2: SEHNR, FQNEAQ (reference sequence). The CDR3 sequence: CASSSEGYEQYF. CDR3 nucleotides: TGTGCCAGCAGCTCAGAGGGTTACGAGCAGTACTTC. The variable domain in full, with the rest retrieved from reference TRBV7-9 and TRBJ2-7, is DTGVSQNPRHKITKRGQNVTFRCDPISEHNRLYWYRQTLGQGPEFLTYFQNEAQLEKSRLLSDRFSAERPKGSFSTLEIQRTEQGDSAMYLCASSSEGYEQYFGPGTRLTVT.

The sample holds a few counts of this clone. This sequence joins TRBV7-3 and TRBJ2-3; D unclear. Trimming pared 3 bases from V and 2 bases from J, leaving 6 bases between. This CDR3 is built from 13 residues. The V gene's germline CDR1 is SGHTA and CDR2 FQGTGA. CDR3 bases: TGTGCCAGCAGCTTCGCAGTCACAGATACGCAGTATTTT. As protein: CASSFAVTDTQYF.

This chain connects TRBV7-2 to TRBJ2-7, with TRBD2 identical over 8 bases. The J segment lost 0 bases and the V segment lost 1 base, leaving 11 bases of the junction unmatched. CDR1 SGHTA and CDR2 FQGNSA come from the germline V gene. This CDR3 is built from 18 residues. The DNA for the CDR3 is TGTGCCAGCAGCTTAGGTCTAGCGGGCCATGCAGACTCCTACGAGCAGTACTTC. Protein sequence: CASSLGLAGHADSYEQYF.

This rearrangement joins TRBV19 to TRBJ1-5, with a possible D match to TRBD1 (5 bases). The CDR3 sequence is 13 residues long. Trimming pared 9 bases from V and 3 bases from J, leaving 12 bases between. The germline gives CDR1 LNHDA, CDR2 SQIVND (reference sequence). The DNA of the CDR3 is TGTGCCAGCGCGGGGGAAGTCAATCAGCCCCAGCATTTT. Protein: CASAGEVNQPQHF.

The V call is TRBV11-2, the J call TRBJ2-3, with 11 bases matching TRBD2. In germline, CDR1 is SGHAT, CDR2 FQNNGV. The CDR3 contains 15 residues. J lost 6 bases, V lost 0 bases, and 2 bases had no gene match. The CDR3 nucleotides are TGTGCCAGCAGCTTAGAACTAGCGGGAGTGGATACGCAGTATTTT. This gives the protein CASSLELAGVDTQYF. Together with reference TRBV11-2 and TRBJ2-3, the CDR3 gives the full variable domain: EAGVAQSPRYKIIEKRQSVAFWCNPISGHATLYWYQQILGQGPKLLIQFQNNGVVDDSQLPKDRFSAERLKGVDSTLKIQPAKLEDSAVYLCASSLELAGVDTQYFGPGTRLTVL.

This clone has only one observation. The rearrangement links TRBV20-1 to TRBJ2-7; D remains ambiguous. Deletions cut 2 bases from V and 3 bases from J, with 5 bases between. Germline lookup yields CDR1 DFQATT and CDR2 SNEGSKA (reference sequence). CDR3 length: 11 amino acids. The CDR3 spells CSARLDYEQYF. Here the CDR3 DNA reads TGCAGTGCTAGACTAGACTACGAGCAGTACTTC.

The J gene is TRBJ1-2, the V gene TRBV5-4; 7 bases map to TRBD1. Germline V gene data show CDR1 as SGHNT and CDR2 as YYREEE (reference sequence). Trimming at V came to 0 bases and at J to 7 bases, leaving 6 bases not matched to a gene. CDR3 length: 14 amino acids. CDR3 nucleotides: TGTGCCAGCAGCTTGGCCGGAGGGGGCCTTGGCTACACCTTC. Protein sequence: CASSLAGGGLGYTF.

This clone has a single count. This chain links TRBV7-8 with TRBJ2-3; TRBD2 aligns across 7 bases. The V segment lost 3 bases and the J segment 2 bases; nucleotides outside the gene matches: 8. Germline V CDR1 and CDR2: SGHVS, FQNEAQ. The CDR3 has 16 amino acids. CDR3 nucleotide sequence: TGTGCCAGCAGCTTCGGCGGGAGTGGTAACACAGATACGCAGTATTTT. Protein product: CASSFGGSGNTDTQYF.

This clone has only a few counts. The CDR3 nucleotides read TGTGCCAGCAGCCGGACAGGGGGCCAAACTGAAGCTTTCTTT. Protein: CASSRTGGQTEAFF. The chain is built from TRBV7-9 and TRBJ1-1; 11 nucleotides line up with TRBD1. The CDR3 is 14 amino acids. Germline V gene data show CDR1 as SEHNR and CDR2 as FQNEAQ (reference sequence). V was clipped by 5 bases and J by 5 bases; unmatched bases: 4.

The rearrangement uses TRBV6-6 and TRBJ2-7; the match to TRBD2 covers 10 bases. Unmatched junction bases numbered 7, after V lost 6 bases and J lost 2 bases. The CDR3 length is 15 residues. CDR1 is MNHNY, CDR2 SVGAGI, per germline (reference sequence). CDR3 sequence reads: CASSSGLAEAYEQYF. CDR3 in DNA: TGTGCCAGCAGCTCAGGACTAGCGGAAGCCTACGAGCAGTACTTC.

The gene calls are TRBV6-5 and TRBJ2-1, with 10 bases that match TRBD2. Germline CDR1 MNHEY, CDR2 SVGAGI. The junction had 5 bases not matched to a gene; V was cut back by 2 bases and J by 7 bases. CDR3 length: 15 amino acids. The CDR3 DNA is TGTGCCAGCAGTTACGATCTAGCGGGAGTTAATGAGCAGTTCTTC. Translation gives CASSYDLAGVNEQFF.

The V call is TRBV5-1, the J call TRBJ1-1, with TRBD1 as a possible D gene (6 bases). Trimming took 3 bases from V and 1 from J, leaving 13 bases between them. Germline V gives CDR1 SGHRS, CDR2 YFSETQ. The CDR3 covers 15 residues. CDR3 DNA: TGCGCCAGCAGCTCGACAGGTGAGAGGAACACTGAAGCTTTCTTT. Translated: CASSSTGERNTEAFF.

The chain employs TRBV28 and TRBJ1-2; 10 positions match TRBD1. The CDR3 runs to 15 residues. Germline lookup yields CDR1 MDHEN and CDR2 SYDVKM. With 5 bases clipped from V and 0 bases from J, the junction kept 3 bases outside the gene matches. CDR3 nucleotides: TGTGCCAGCAGTACCGACAGGGGGCCTAACTATGGCTACACCTTC. This sequence encodes CASSTDRGPNYGYTF.